This T cell receptor beta chain came from a study of human T cells and chemical hapten exposure. Looking at the study overall: Largely, small differences in pooled library volume made per-sample TCR yields vary. Study-level points and caveats: Large CDR3 similarity clusters arose significantly more often from expanded TCRs than from controls.

With regard to this clonotype: The antigen remains undetermined.

Germline assignment: CDR1 MNHNS and CDR2 SASEGT. J was trimmed by 7 bases and V by 6 bases; bases with no gene match: 3. This CDR3 is 13 amino acids long. Time point denoted: patch test 2, 6 weeks after DPC sensitization. Treatment meaning: therapeutic diphenylcyclopropenone sensitization with weekly scalp DPC. Patch tests were applied only after blood draws. Unique molecular identifiers were linked by the library to individual cDNA molecules. From the RACE reads, TCRdb called clonotypes with MiXCR, one entry per CDR3 protein. The table lists around 360,000 distinct CDR3 sequences, roughly 6% of them singletons, with around 6.1% in the top ten.

J is TRBJ2-1 and V is TRBV6-1; TRBD1 agrees at 10 bases. The clonotype was recovered from a woman between 18 and 29 years old with alopecia areata. Some clones in this sample may be carry-over from other donors' samples. Source: whole blood, taken in connection with sensitization to the hapten diphenylcyclopropenone (DPC). This CDR3 is CASSGQGGNEQFF. The CDR3 DNA is TGTGCCAGCAGCGGACAGGGGGGGAATGAGCAGTTCTTC.